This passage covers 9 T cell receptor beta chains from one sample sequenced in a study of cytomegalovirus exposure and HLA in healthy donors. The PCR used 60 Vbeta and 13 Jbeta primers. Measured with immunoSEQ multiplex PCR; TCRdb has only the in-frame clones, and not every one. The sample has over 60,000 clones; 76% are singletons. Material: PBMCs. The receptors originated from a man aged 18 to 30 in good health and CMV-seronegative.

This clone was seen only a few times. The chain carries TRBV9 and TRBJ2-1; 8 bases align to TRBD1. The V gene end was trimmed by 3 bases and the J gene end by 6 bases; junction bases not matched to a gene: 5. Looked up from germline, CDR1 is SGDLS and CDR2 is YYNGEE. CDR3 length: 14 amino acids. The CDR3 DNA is TGTGCCAGCAGCGAAAGGACAGGGCCCAATGAGCAGTTCTTC. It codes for CASSERTGPNEQFF.

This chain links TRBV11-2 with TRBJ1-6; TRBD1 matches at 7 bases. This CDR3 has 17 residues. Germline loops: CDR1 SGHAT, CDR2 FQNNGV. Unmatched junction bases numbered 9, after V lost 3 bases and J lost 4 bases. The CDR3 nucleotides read TGTGCCAGCAGCTTCAACCAAGGGGGCCAATATAATTCACCCCTCCACTTT. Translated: CASSFNQGGQYNSPLHF.

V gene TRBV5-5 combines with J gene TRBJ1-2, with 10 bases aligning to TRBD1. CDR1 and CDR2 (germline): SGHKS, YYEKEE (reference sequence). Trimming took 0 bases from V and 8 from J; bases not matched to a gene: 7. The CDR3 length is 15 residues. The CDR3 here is CASSLGGTGAGGYTF. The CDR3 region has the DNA TGTGCCAGCAGCTTGGGTGGGACAGGGGCAGGCGGCTACACCTTC.

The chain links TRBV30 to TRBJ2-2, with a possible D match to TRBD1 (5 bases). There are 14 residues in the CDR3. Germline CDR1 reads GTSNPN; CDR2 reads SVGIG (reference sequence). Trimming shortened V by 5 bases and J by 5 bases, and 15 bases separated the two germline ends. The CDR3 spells CAWSRESSTGELFF. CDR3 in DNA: TGTGCCTGGTCCAGGGAAAGTTCAACCGGGGAGCTGTTTTTT.

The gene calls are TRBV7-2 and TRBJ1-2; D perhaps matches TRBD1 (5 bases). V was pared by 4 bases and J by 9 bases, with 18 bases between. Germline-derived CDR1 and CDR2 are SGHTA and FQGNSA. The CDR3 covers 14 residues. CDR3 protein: CASSSGISTASYTF. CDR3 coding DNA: TGTGCCAGCAGCTCAGGGATTTCGACGGCTAGCTACACCTTC.

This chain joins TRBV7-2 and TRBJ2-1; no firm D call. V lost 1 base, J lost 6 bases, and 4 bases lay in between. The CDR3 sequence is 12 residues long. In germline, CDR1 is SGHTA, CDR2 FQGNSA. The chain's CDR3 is CASSLERNEQFF. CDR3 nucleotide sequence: TGTGCCAGCAGCTTAGAGCGCAATGAGCAGTTCTTC.

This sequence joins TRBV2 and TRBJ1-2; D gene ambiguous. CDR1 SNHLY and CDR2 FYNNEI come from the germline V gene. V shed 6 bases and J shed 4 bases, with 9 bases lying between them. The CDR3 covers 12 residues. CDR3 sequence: CASRYSSYGYTF. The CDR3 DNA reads TGTGCCAGCAGATACAGTAGCTATGGCTACACCTTC.

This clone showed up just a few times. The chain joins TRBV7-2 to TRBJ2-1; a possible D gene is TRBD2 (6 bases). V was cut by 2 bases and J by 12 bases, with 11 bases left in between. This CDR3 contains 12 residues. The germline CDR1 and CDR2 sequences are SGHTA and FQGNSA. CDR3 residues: CASSLSGGRQFF. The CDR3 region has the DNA TGTGCCAGCAGCTTATCAGGAGGGCGGCAGTTCTTC.

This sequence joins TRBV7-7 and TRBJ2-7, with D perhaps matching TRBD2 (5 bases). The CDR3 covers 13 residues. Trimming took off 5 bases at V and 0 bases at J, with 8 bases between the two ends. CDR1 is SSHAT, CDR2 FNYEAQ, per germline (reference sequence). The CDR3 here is CASSDGLSYEQYF. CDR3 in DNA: TGTGCCAGCAGCGACGGACTCTCCTACGAGCAGTACTTC.